Below, one TCR beta chain is given with its context. The data are from a study of T cells in narcolepsy. Only in-frame clones appear in the TCRdb table, and some are missing; sequencing was by immunoSEQ multiplex PCR. The sample has about 35,000 clones, around 84% seen once; the top ten hold 2.3%. The specimen sequenced was memory (CD45RA-) CD4+ T cells from blood. This clonotype was obtained from a human donor in good health.

The CDR3 protein is CAWSPNLQGYTF. In nucleotides, the CDR3 is TGTGCCTGGAGCCCAAACTTACAGGGCTACACCTTC. The chain links TRBV30 to TRBJ1-2; D remains unclear. Trimming pared 3 bases from V and 8 bases from J, leaving 13 bases between. Germline V CDR1 and CDR2: GTSNPN, SVGIG (reference sequence). This CDR3 is 12 amino acids long.